The T cell receptor (beta chain) under discussion was sequenced for a study of blood T cells in healthy people across ages. Through a sample-barcoded 5' primer and a J-beta primer mix, a second PCR was run for roughly 7 to 11 cycles. TCRdb independently ran MiXCR on the 5' RACE reads; one entry per CDR3 protein. The sample lists 1,800,000 or so distinct CDR3 sequences, about 39% occurring once. The CDR3 consists of 15 residues. V lost 3 bases to trimming and J lost 2 bases, with 11 bases between them. Germline-derived CDR1 and CDR2 are MNHEY and SMNVEV (reference sequence). Sequencing input: blood. The genes are TRBV27 and TRBJ2-1; no clear D. This clonotype was obtained from a human donor in good health. The CDR3 spells CASSFQLDPYNEQFF. Written as DNA, the CDR3 is TGTGCCAGCAGTTTTCAATTAGACCCCTACAATGAGCAGTTCTTC.